Shown below are 18 T cell receptor beta chains from a single sample sequenced in a study of blood T cell repertoires in COVID-19. Only in-frame clones appear in the TCRdb table, and some are missing; sequencing was by immunoSEQ multiplex PCR. This table has 200,000 to 250,000 clones, about 91% appearing once. Specimen: PBMCs or T cells enriched from blood (not recorded which). The receptors shown here come from a woman aged 50 to 60 with acute COVID-19.

V and J are TRBV10-3 and TRBJ1-5; 8 bases agree with TRBD1. Germline values: CDR1 ENHRY, CDR2 SYGVKD. The CDR3 runs 13 residues. V trimming: 10 bases; J trimming: 6 bases; junction bases outside the gene matches: 8. The CDR3, as DNA: TGTGCCACCGGACAGGGAAAAGGTCAGCCCCAGCATTTT. Amino acids: CATGQGKGQPQHF.

V usage is TRBV3-1 (or the pseudogene TRBV3-2) and J usage is TRBJ2-7, with TRBD1 as a possible D gene (5 bases). Germline CDR1 is LGHDT and CDR2 is YNNKEL (reference sequence). The germline V and J ends were trimmed by 1 base and 3 bases, with 7 bases remaining between them. The CDR3 totals 13 residues. CDR3 residues: CASSQARVYEQYF. The CDR3 DNA is TGTGCCAGCAGCCAAGCCAGGGTCTACGAGCAGTACTTC.

The chain carries TRBV5-1 and TRBJ2-3, with TRBD2 matching over 11 bases. V dropped 4 bases and J dropped 4; count of bases not matched to a gene: 5. CDR3 length equals 15 residues. Germline loops: CDR1 SGHRS, CDR2 YFSETQ. CDR3 coding DNA: TGCGCCAGCAGCCAGACTAGCGGGAACCCAGATACGCAGTATTTT. As protein: CASSQTSGNPDTQYF. The full variable domain, completed using reference TRBV5-1 and TRBJ2-3, is KAGVTQTPRYLIKTRGQQVTLSCSPISGHRSVSWYQQTPGQGLQFLFEYFSETQRNKGNFPGRFSGRQFSNSRSEMNVSTLELGDSALYLCASSQTSGNPDTQYFGPGTRLTVL.

A single count supports this clone. The chain employs TRBV28 and TRBJ2-4; 8 bases are a match to TRBD1. CDR3 length: 15 residues. CDR1 and CDR2 from the germline V gene are MDHEN and SYDVKM. The junction had 11 bases not matched to a gene; V was cut back by 5 bases and J by 8 bases. CDR3 in DNA: TGTGCCAGCAGTCCCAAAGGACAGGGAGGATACATTCAGTACTTC. This encodes CASSPKGQGGYIQYF.

This rearrangement joins TRBV11-2 to TRBJ2-3; 11 bases fit TRBD2. Germline CDR1 is SGHAT and CDR2 is FQNNGV. V shed 3 bases, J shed 5 bases, and the junction held 7 bases outside the gene matches. The CDR3 covers 16 residues. The CDR3 reads CASSFTTSGTGDTQYF. The CDR3 DNA follows: TGTGCCAGCAGCTTTACGACTAGCGGGACCGGAGATACGCAGTATTTT.

The rearrangement joins TRBV18 to TRBJ1-5; possible D gene TRBD1, 5 bases. Germline CDR1 is KGHSH and CDR2 is LQKENI. Trimming took 2 bases from V and 5 from J, leaving 13 bases between them. The CDR3 runs to 15 residues. CDR3 loop: CASSPGPGSDQPQHF. The CDR3 bases are TGTGCCAGCTCACCAGGTCCAGGGTCGGATCAGCCCCAGCATTTT.

The J gene is TRBJ1-6, the V gene TRBV5-1; a weak D match, TRBD1 (5 bases). V was pared by 0 bases and J by 8 bases, with 12 bases between. The CDR3 has 15 residues. Germline CDR1 SGHRS, CDR2 YFSETQ. The CDR3 region has the DNA TGCGCCAGCAGCTTGGTGCCAGGGCAGGATTCACCCCTCCACTTT. Its translation: CASSLVPGQDSPLHF.

This sequence joins TRBV2 and TRBJ2-5; tentative D call: TRBD1 (6 bases). Trimming removed 5 bases from V and 4 bases from J, with 8 bases in between. The CDR3 extends over 12 amino acids. Germline loops: CDR1 SNHLY, CDR2 FYNNEI. The CDR3, as DNA: TGTGCCAGCAGTACAGGGATAGAGACCCAGTACTTC. Protein sequence: CASSTGIETQYF.

This chain connects TRBV29-1 to TRBJ1-2; maybe TRBD1 (6 bases). The germline gives CDR1 SQVTM, CDR2 ANQGSEA. This CDR3 has 12 amino acids. Trimming stripped 4 bases from V and 2 bases from J, with 8 bases between. CDR3 sequence reads: CSVGDINYGYTF. The CDR3 DNA sequence: TGCAGCGTTGGGGACATCAACTATGGCTACACCTTC.

The gene calls are TRBV7-2 and TRBJ2-1, with TRBD2 matching over 7 bases. The germline CDR1 and CDR2 sequences are SGHTA and FQGNSA. CDR3 length: 16 amino acids. J lost 1 base, V lost 6 bases, and 9 bases had no gene match. CDR3 bases: TGTGCCAGCAGGGGGGGGTTGGGCTTATCCTACAATGAGCAGTTCTTC. Translation: CASRGGLGLSYNEQFF.

This chain uses TRBV28 with TRBJ1-2; D is possibly TRBD1 (5 bases). The V end lost 6 bases, the J end lost 8 bases, and 13 bases lay between the germline ends. This CDR3 has 12 amino acids. Germline CDR1 reads MDHEN; CDR2 reads SYDVKM. CDR3 DNA: TGTGCCAGCAGAGGGAGGGGCCGGGGCTACACCTTC. It is translated as CASRGRGRGYTF.

The gene calls are TRBV6-2 or TRBV6-3 and TRBJ1-5, with 9 bases fitting TRBD1. The trim removed 6 bases at V and 7 bases at J, leaving 7 bases unmatched. The CDR3 is made up of 14 amino acids. CDR1 is MNHEY, CDR2 SVGEGT, per germline. The CDR3 coding sequence is TGTGCCAGCAGCTCCGGACAGGGGAGGCAGCCCCAGCATTTT. Its translation: CASSSGQGRQPQHF.

The chain employs TRBV6-1 and TRBJ1-6, with D perhaps TRBD1 (5 bases). In germline, CDR1 is MNHNS, CDR2 SASEGT. V was clipped by 3 bases and J by 13 bases, with 13 bases between them. The CDR3 totals 13 residues. The CDR3 protein is CASSEGGEPPLHF. The CDR3 DNA sequence: TGTGCCAGCAGTGAGGGGGGGGAGCCGCCCCTCCACTTT.

The CDR3 coding sequence is TGTGCCAGCAGTTTATTCGCGGGACAGGAATATAGCAATCAGCCCCAGCATTTT. This sequence encodes CASSLFAGQEYSNQPQHF. The chain combines TRBV27 with TRBJ1-5; 8 bases are a match to TRBD1. Germline CDR1 and CDR2: MNHEY and SMNVEV (reference sequence). V shed 1 base, J shed 0 bases, and the junction held 8 bases outside the gene matches. There are 18 residues in the CDR3.

The chain employs TRBV19 and TRBJ1-5; maybe TRBD1 (5 bases). The ends were cut back, 7 bases at V and 9 bases at J, with 19 bases in the middle. The CDR3 length is 14 residues. In germline, CDR1 is LNHDA, CDR2 SQIVND (reference sequence). In DNA form, the CDR3 reads TGTGCCAGTACCGATACCCAGGGAAGGCCGCCCCAGCATTTT. Translated: CASTDTQGRPPQHF.

The rearrangement joins TRBV7-9 to TRBJ1-4, with 7 bases identical to TRBD1. V lost 5 bases and J lost 10; bases outside the gene matches: 4. The CDR3 totals 12 residues. CDR1 and CDR2 from the germline V gene are SEHNR and FQNEAQ (reference sequence). The CDR3 loop reads CASSHRDRKLFF. Here the CDR3 DNA reads TGTGCCAGCAGCCACCGGGACAGAAAACTGTTTTTT.

This clone appeared a few times. The gene calls are TRBV19 and TRBJ1-4, with 9 bases fitting TRBD1. Germline values: CDR1 LNHDA, CDR2 SQIVND (reference sequence). Trimming cost V 5 bases and J 0 bases; bases outside gene matches: 4. The CDR3 loop spans 16 amino acids. CDR3 residues: CASSPGQGSTNEKLFF. CDR3 coding DNA: TGTGCCAGTAGTCCGGGACAGGGCTCAACTAATGAAAAACTGTTTTTT.

V gene TRBV9 combines with J gene TRBJ1-2; 7 nucleotides align to TRBD1. CDR1 is SGDLS and CDR2 is YYNGEE in the germline V gene. This CDR3 is built from 17 residues. The J segment lost 1 base and the V segment lost 3 bases, leaving 12 bases of the junction unmatched. CDR3 nucleotide sequence: TGTGCCAGCAGCGAGGCCCCCGACAGGGTGGGTAACTATGGCTACACCTTC. This sequence encodes CASSEAPDRVGNYGYTF.